The 30 T cell receptor beta chains below all came from one sample that was sequenced in a study of read filtering for tumor transcriptome and immune sequencing. The library was built from about 370 ng RNA with molecular barcoded adaptors for alpha/delta and beta/gamma chains. Via MiXCR, TCRdb re-called the reads, giving one row per CDR3 protein. Of over 80,000 distinct CDR3 sequences detected, approximately 13% appear once; the ten largest clones hold 15%. The sample taken for sequencing was a population of CD138-negative cells sorted from bone marrow. The origin of the receptors is a donor aged 40 or over with multiple myeloma.

This clonotype came up a few times. The V call is TRBV5-1, the J call TRBJ2-2; 9 bases map to TRBD1. V dropped 5 bases and J dropped 10; count of bases not matched to a gene: 9. CDR1 SGHRS and CDR2 YFSETQ come from the germline V gene. The CDR3 totals 14 residues. CDR3: CASSGQGRVEELFF. The CDR3 coding sequence is TGCGCCAGCAGTGGACAGGGGAGAGTTGAGGAGCTGTTTTTT.

This clonotype was counted a few times. This clone may be a read error of a much larger clone one base away. No conserved phenylalanine or tryptophan ends this CDR3, so it is likely a read error. The rearrangement joins TRBV20-1 to TRBJ2-3; D call uncertain. Germline V gives CDR1 DFQATT, CDR2 SNEGSKA (reference sequence). V lost 0 bases and J 2 bases, leaving 9 bases between the germline ends. There are 14 residues in the CDR3. CDR3 coding DNA: TGCAGTGCTAGAGATGGACCACTCACAGATACGCAGTATCTT. Protein product: CSARDGPLTDTQYL.

This clonotype was observed a handful of times. A much larger clonotype is one base distant, so this may be a read error. The V gene is TRBV7-9, the J gene TRBJ2-3; 7 nucleotides line up with TRBD2. There are 15 residues in the CDR3. Germline V gene sequence: CDR1 SEHNR, CDR2 FQNEAQ (reference sequence). The V segment lost 5 bases and the J segment 4 bases; nucleotides outside the gene matches: 9. This CDR3 is CASSPTGGSSDTQYF. CDR3 bases: TGTGCCAGCAGCCCTACCGGCGGGAGTTCAGATACGCAGTATTTT.

A word on this clonotype: At one of its ends the junction is not consistent with the germline gene, which may arise from a read error. V and J are TRBV28 and TRBJ1-1; D not certain. This CDR3 is built from 13 residues. Per the germline V gene, CDR1 is MDHEN and CDR2 is SYDVKM. CDR3 nucleotide sequence: TGTACCAGCAGTTTTGTTGAGAACACTGAAGCTTTCTTT. As protein: CTSSFVENTEAFF.

This clonotype was counted many times. V gene TRBV6-5 combines with J gene TRBJ2-3; a weak D match, TRBD1 (6 bases). CDR1 and CDR2 from the germline V gene are MNHEY and SVGAGI. Trimming cost V 2 bases and J 0 bases, with 21 bases left between them. The CDR3 covers 19 residues. CDR3: CASSYARNDRKNSTDTQYF. The CDR3 bases are TGTGCCAGCAGTTACGCAAGAAACGACAGGAAAAATAGCACAGATACGCAGTATTTT.

This clonotype was observed at least ten times. The rearrangement uses TRBV11-2 and TRBJ2-7, with TRBD1 matching over 7 bases. The V gene end was trimmed by 5 bases and the J gene end by 3 bases; junction bases not matched to a gene: 4. Germline CDR1 is SGHAT and CDR2 is FQNNGV. The CDR3 is 13 residues long. This CDR3 reads CASSVGGYYEQYF. The CDR3 DNA is TGTGCCAGCAGCGTAGGGGGCTACTACGAGCAGTACTTC. The variable domain in full, completed from reference TRBV11-2 and TRBJ2-7, reads EAGVAQSPRYKIIEKRQSVAFWCNPISGHATLYWYQQILGQGPKLLIQFQNNGVVDDSQLPKDRFSAERLKGVDSTLKIQPAKLEDSAVYLCASSVGGYYEQYFGPGTRLTVT.

This clonotype was recorded many times. This sequence joins TRBV11-2 and TRBJ2-2; 8 bases agree with TRBD2. This CDR3 is built from 17 residues. V dropped 0 bases and J dropped 7; count of bases not matched to a gene: 10. Germline V gene data show CDR1 as SGHAT and CDR2 as FQNNGV. Written as DNA, the CDR3 is TGTGCCAGCAGCTTAGAGTCTTCGAGCGGGAGCGTCGGGGAGCTGTTTTTT. It yields the protein CASSLESSSGSVGELFF.

This clonotype has only one observation. V and J are TRBV7-9 and TRBJ2-5, with D tentatively TRBD1 or TRBD2 (5 bases each). The CDR3 extends over 15 amino acids. Germline V gene lookup returns CDR1 SEHNR and CDR2 FQNEAQ (reference sequence). Deletions cut 5 bases from V and 7 bases from J, with 20 bases between. CDR3 region: CASSPQAGAHGTQYF. The CDR3 DNA reads TGTGCCAGCAGCCCCCAAGCCGGGGCCCATGGGACCCAGTACTTC.

This clonotype came up many times. The chain joins TRBV19 to TRBJ2-1; D remains unclear. V lost 3 bases and J lost 4, with 13 bases in between. Germline-derived CDR1 and CDR2 are LNHDA and SQIVND (reference sequence). The CDR3 loop spans 15 amino acids. The CDR3 nucleotides are TGTGCCAGTAGTATTAAGCTAGTGACGTACAATGAGCAGTTCTTC. Its protein is CASSIKLVTYNEQFF.

Ten or more counts support this clonotype. The CDR3 coding sequence is TGCAGTGCCAGACCCTTCACAGGAAACACTGAAGCTTTCTTT. It translates to CSARPFTGNTEAFF. The chain uses TRBV20-1 and TRBJ1-1; D may be TRBD1 (5 bases). This CDR3 comprises 14 residues. V lost 6 bases to trimming and J lost 2 bases, with 16 bases between them. Germline V gene data show CDR1 as DFQATT and CDR2 as SNEGSKA (reference sequence).

In this sample, this clonotype turned up many times. V is TRBV7-2 and J is TRBJ2-2; D may be TRBD2 (6 bases). The CDR3 is made up of 15 amino acids. Germline lookup yields CDR1 SGHTA and CDR2 FQGNSA. V was trimmed by 4 bases and J by 2 bases, leaving 11 bases between them. CDR3 DNA sequence: TGTGCCAGCAGCTACGGGAGAGTAAACACCGGGGAGCTGTTTTTT. Translating it yields CASSYGRVNTGELFF.

Concerning this clonotype: One base away lies a much larger clone, so this may be a sequencing read error. The J gene is TRBJ1-1, the V gene TRBV30; possibly TRBD1 for D (5 bases). CDR1 and CDR2 (germline): GTSNPN, SVGIG (reference sequence). The length of the CDR3 is 13 residues. The CDR3 sequence is CAWSGGGGTVAFF. The CDR3 region has the DNA TGTGCCTGGAGTGGCGGGGGAGGGACTGTAGCTTTCTTT.

This clonotype was counted at least ten times. V is TRBV19 and J is TRBJ2-1, with 7 bases aligning to TRBD1. The trim removed 4 bases at V and 10 bases at J, leaving 16 bases unmatched. CDR1 and CDR2 (germline): LNHDA, SQIVND (reference sequence). The CDR3 length is 16 residues. The CDR3 bases are TGTGCCAGTAGTAACAGACAGGGTGAGTCTCCACTGGAGCAGTTCTTC. This encodes CASSNRQGESPLEQFF.

In the case of this clonotype: This could be a read error, since a much larger clone is one nucleotide away. No conserved phenylalanine or tryptophan ends this CDR3, so it is likely a read error. The chain recombines TRBV3-1 with TRBJ2-1, with 9 bases aligning to TRBD2. CDR1 is LGHDT, CDR2 YNNKEL, per germline (reference sequence). The CDR3 has 15 amino acids. V lost 1 base to trimming and J lost 8 bases; unmatched junction nucleotides: 6. The CDR3: CASSQGSGRGDEQFS. For the CDR3, the DNA is TGTGCCAGCAGCCAAGGTAGCGGGAGAGGTGATGAGCAGTTCTCC.

This clonotype showed up many times. This chain uses TRBV12-3 or TRBV12-4 with TRBJ2-5; TRBD1 matches 7 bases. CDR3 length equals 14 residues. The V segment lost 6 bases and the J segment 5 bases; nucleotides outside the gene matches: 9. For the CDR3, the DNA is TGTGCCAGCAGGAAGGGGGCCGGTGGGGAGACCCAGTACTTC. It codes for CASRKGAGGETQYF.

For this clonotype: One base separates it from a far larger clone, so it is likely a read error. V usage is TRBV7-8 and J usage is TRBJ1-6, with a tentative D call TRBD1 (5 bases). This CDR3 is built from 16 residues. CDR1 is SGHVS, CDR2 FQNEAQ, per germline. This CDR3 reads CASGLYGAPERSPLHF. CDR3 nucleotides: TGTGCCAGCGGCTTATATGGGGCCCCAGAGCGGTCACCCCTCCACTTT.

This clonotype was observed at least ten times. CDR3 loop: CASSLRTDYPRAEAFF. In nucleotides, the CDR3 is TGCGCCAGCAGCTTGCGAACAGATTACCCGAGGGCTGAAGCTTTCTTT. The chain couples TRBV5-1 to TRBJ1-1; D gene unclear. The CDR3 length is 16 residues. Per the germline V gene, CDR1 is SGHRS and CDR2 is YFSETQ. V lost 1 base and J 6 bases, leaving 19 bases between the germline ends.

In this sample, this clonotype turned up many times. The J gene is TRBJ1-5, the V gene TRBV19; D is unresolved. Trimming left V 2 bases short and J 2 bases short, with 19 bases between. The CDR3 totals 18 residues. Germline V gives CDR1 LNHDA, CDR2 SQIVND (reference sequence). CDR3 region: CASSILSSSGLGNQPQHF. The CDR3 DNA sequence: TGTGCCAGTAGTATACTGTCGTCGAGCGGGTTGGGCAATCAGCCCCAGCATTTT. The variable domain in full, completed from reference TRBV19 and TRBJ1-5, reads DGGITQSPKYLFRKEGQNVTLSCEQNLNHDAMYWYRQDPGQGLRLIYYSQIVNDFQKGDIAEGYSVSREKKESFPLTVTSAQKNPTAFYLCASSILSSSGLGNQPQHFGDGTRLSIL.

The rearrangement links TRBV7-3 to TRBJ2-3; a weak D match, TRBD1 (5 bases). The CDR3 totals 14 residues. Per the germline V gene, CDR1 is SGHTA and CDR2 is FQGTGA. V lost 5 bases and J lost 1, with 10 bases in between. CDR3 protein: CASSELQGTDTQYF. In nucleotides, the CDR3 is TGTGCCAGCAGCGAATTACAGGGCACAGATACGCAGTATTTT.

This clonotype was counted at least ten times. This chain connects TRBV19 to TRBJ1-1; D is undetermined. The V gene lost 11 bases and the J gene lost 0 bases, with 10 bases spanning the gap. Germline V gene data show CDR1 as LNHDA and CDR2 as SQIVND (reference sequence). CDR3 size: 12 residues. CDR3 loop: CAVGQLNTEAFF. The DNA of the CDR3 is TGTGCCGTCGGGCAGTTGAACACTGAAGCTTTCTTT. Full variable domain (outside the CDR3, taken from reference TRBV19 and TRBJ1-1): DGGITQSPKYLFRKEGQNVTLSCEQNLNHDAMYWYRQDPGQGLRLIYYSQIVNDFQKGDIAEGYSVSREKKESFPLTVTSAQKNPTAFYLCAVGQLNTEAFFGQGTRLTVV.

This clonotype has just a few counts. This chain connects TRBV28 to TRBJ1-5, with a possible D match to TRBD1 (5 bases). Trimming left V 6 bases short and J 1 base short, with 16 bases between. CDR3 length: 16 residues. Germline values: CDR1 MDHEN, CDR2 SYDVKM. The CDR3 sequence is CASRFLLGGSNQPQHF. The CDR3 bases are TGTGCCAGCAGGTTCCTTTTGGGGGGAAGCAATCAGCCCCAGCATTTT. The entire variable domain, with the rest obtained from reference TRBV28 and TRBJ1-5, is as follows: DVKVTQSSRYLVKRTGEKVFLECVQDMDHENMFWYRQDPGLGLRLIYFSYDVKMKEKGDIPEGYSVSREKKERFSLILESASTNQTSMYLCASRFLLGGSNQPQHFGDGTRLSIL.

About this clonotype itself: At one of its ends the junction is not consistent with the germline gene, which may arise from a read error. The chain couples TRBV5-1 to TRBJ2-1, with 13 bases that match TRBD2. The CDR3 contains 18 residues. From germline, CDR1 is SGHRS and CDR2 YFSETQ. The CDR3 nucleotides read TGCGCCAGCAGCGTCACGACTAGCGGGAGGTTCCAGACTTATGAGCAGATCTTC. Translation gives CASSVTTSGRFQTYEQIF.

In its sample, this clonotype was seen many times. J is TRBJ2-3 and V is TRBV2; D gene uncertain. Between the trimmed V and J ends, which lost 8 bases and 4 bases, there was a span of 10 bases. The CDR3 contains 12 residues. Germline CDR1 reads SNHLY; CDR2 reads FYNNEI. CDR3 nucleotide sequence: TGTGCCAGCGGTTACCGCCCAGATACGCAGTATTTT. Amino acid sequence: CASGYRPDTQYF.

This clonotype came up a few times. This chain connects TRBV29-1 to TRBJ2-6; D uncertain. The CDR3 totals 13 residues. The germline V gene encodes CDR1 SQVTM and CDR2 ANQGSEA. With 5 bases removed from V and 2 bases from J, the gap between germline ends came to 7 bases. The CDR3 DNA follows: TGCAGCGTTAGGACGACTGGGGCCAACGTCCTGACTTTC. It translates to CSVRTTGANVLTF.

Remarks on this clonotype: Since no conserved phenylalanine or tryptophan closes the CDR3, a read error is the likely cause. The rearrangement joins TRBV4-1 to TRBJ2-1; a weak D match, TRBD2 (5 bases). This CDR3 has 13 residues. The V end lost 1 base, the J end lost 7 bases, and 8 bases lay between the germline ends. Germline CDR1 reads MGHRA; CDR2 reads YSYEKL. CDR3 sequence: CASSQVWENEQFL. In nucleotides, the CDR3 is TGCGCCAGCAGCCAAGTATGGGAGAATGAGCAGTTCCTC.

This clonotype has ten or more counts. V usage is TRBV2 and J usage is TRBJ2-5, with 9 bases matching TRBD2. CDR1 and CDR2 from the germline V gene are SNHLY and FYNNEI. Trimming at V came to 5 bases and at J to 2 bases, leaving 3 bases not matched to a gene. The CDR3 is 14 amino acids. CDR3 region: CASSTLAGQETQYF. CDR3 in DNA: TGTGCCAGCAGTACGCTAGCGGGACAAGAGACCCAGTACTTC.

This clonotype was detected many times. The rearrangement links TRBV6-2 or TRBV6-3 to TRBJ2-2, with 11 nucleotides matching TRBD2. Germline V gives CDR1 MNHEY, CDR2 SVGEGT. After removal of 5 bases from V and 5 bases from J, the junction contained 7 bases not matched to a gene. The CDR3 has 16 residues. CDR3 sequence: CASSPRTSGRTGELFF. The CDR3 region has the DNA TGTGCCAGCAGTCCGAGGACTAGCGGGCGTACCGGGGAGCTGTTTTTT.

This clonotype was detected ten times or more. The rearrangement uses TRBV10-3 and TRBJ2-5; D may be TRBD1 (5 bases). The CDR3 has 14 residues. Per the germline V gene, CDR1 is ENHRY and CDR2 is SYGVKD. V lost 0 bases to trimming and J lost 5 bases, with 10 bases between them. CDR3 nucleotide sequence: TGTGCCATCAGTGAGTCGTCAGGGTTGGAGACCCAGTACTTC. Its translation: CAISESSGLETQYF.

This clonotype was picked up many times. The CDR3 loop is CSAVAGGWTQYF. The CDR3, as DNA: TGCAGCGCCGTAGCGGGAGGATGGACCCAGTACTTC. This chain links TRBV29-1 with TRBJ2-5; the match to TRBD2 covers 10 bases. The CDR3 is 12 amino acids. J was trimmed by 7 bases and V by 7 bases; bases with no gene match: 6. CDR1 SQVTM and CDR2 ANQGSEA come from the germline V gene.

This clonotype was seen repeatedly, ten times or more. This chain uses TRBV29-1 with TRBJ2-2, with 14 bases fitting TRBD2. CDR1 is SQVTM and CDR2 is ANQGSEA in the germline V gene. The trim removed 7 bases at V and 6 bases at J, leaving 4 bases unmatched. The CDR3 spans 14 residues. The DNA for the CDR3 is TGCAGCGCACGACTAGCGGGAGGGCCCGGGGAGCTGTTTTTT. Translation gives CSARLAGGPGELFF.